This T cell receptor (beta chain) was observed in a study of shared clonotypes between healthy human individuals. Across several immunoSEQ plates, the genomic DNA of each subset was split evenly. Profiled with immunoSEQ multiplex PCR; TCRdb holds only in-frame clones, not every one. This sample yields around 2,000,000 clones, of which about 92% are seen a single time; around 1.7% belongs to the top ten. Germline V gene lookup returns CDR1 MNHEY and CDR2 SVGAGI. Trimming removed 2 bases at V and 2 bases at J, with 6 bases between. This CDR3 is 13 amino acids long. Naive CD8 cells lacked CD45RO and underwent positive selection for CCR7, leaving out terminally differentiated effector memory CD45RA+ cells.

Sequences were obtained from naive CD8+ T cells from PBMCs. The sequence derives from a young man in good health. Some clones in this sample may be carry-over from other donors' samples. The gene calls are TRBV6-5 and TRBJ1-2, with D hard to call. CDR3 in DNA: TGTGCCAGCAGTTACAACGGAAACTATGGCTACACCTTC. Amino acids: CASSYNGNYGYTF.